Following are 32 T cell receptor beta chains from one sample sequenced in a study of control samples from healthy donors and cancer patients. Sequenced by immunoSEQ multiplex PCR; TCRdb stores in-frame clones only, minus some. The data hold around 180,000 clones, with around nine tenths observed a single time. The sample taken for sequencing was blood. Every receptor here comes from a woman aged 25 to 39 in good health.

The gene calls are TRBV5-1 and TRBJ2-1, with D perhaps TRBD1 or TRBD2 (5 bases each). CDR1 and CDR2 (germline): SGHRS, YFSETQ. The CDR3 is 15 amino acids. V lost 5 bases and J 4 bases, leaving 16 bases between the germline ends. The CDR3 bases are TGCGCCAGCAGTTTCTGGGGACGGGATTACAATGAGCAGTTCTTC. Its protein is CASSFWGRDYNEQFF. The full variable domain, in which reference TRBV5-1 and TRBJ2-1 provide the parts outside the CDR3, is KAGVTQTPRYLIKTRGQQVTLSCSPISGHRSVSWYQQTPGQGLQFLFEYFSETQRNKGNFPGRFSGRQFSNSRSEMNVSTLELGDSALYLCASSFWGRDYNEQFFGPGTRLTVL.

The chain links TRBV12-3 or TRBV12-4 to TRBJ1-5; D possibly corresponds to TRBD1 (5 bases). V dropped 5 bases and J dropped 2 bases, with 7 bases sitting between them. The CDR3 covers 13 residues. The CDR3 DNA reads as TGTGCCAGCAGTCAGGGACGCAATCAGCCCCAGCATTTT. This sequence encodes CASSQGRNQPQHF.

The chain has TRBV9 and TRBJ2-2; possibly TRBD2 for D (6 bases). CDR3 length equals 13 residues. V was cut by 5 bases and J by 7 bases, with 12 bases left in between. Germline-derived CDR1 and CDR2 are SGDLS and YYNGEE. CDR3 region: CASRAGTDGELFF. As DNA, the CDR3 is TGTGCCAGCAGGGCCGGGACTGACGGGGAGCTGTTTTTT.

This chain links TRBV9 with TRBJ2-3; tentatively, D is TRBD1 (5 bases). The CDR3 has 18 amino acids. V lost 7 bases, J lost 6 bases, and 30 bases lay in between. Germline V gene data show CDR1 as SGDLS and CDR2 as YYNGEE. In DNA, the CDR3 is TGTGCCAGCGCACGAACGATTCAAGGACAAAGGCACTCTGATACGCAGTATTTT. It codes for CASARTIQGQRHSDTQYF.

The chain carries TRBV7-9 and TRBJ2-7; the match to TRBD2 covers 9 bases. Germline V gene data show CDR1 as SEHNR and CDR2 as FQNEAQ (reference sequence). This CDR3 region has 13 residues. Germline trimming cut 4 bases from V and 6 bases from J; bases unmatched to any gene: 4. The CDR3 DNA follows: TGTGCCAGCAGCTACGGGACTAGCTCCGAGCAGTACTTC. This codes for CASSYGTSSEQYF.

The rearrangement joins TRBV5-1 to TRBJ2-1; tentatively, D is TRBD2 (5 bases). Germline CDR1 and CDR2: SGHRS and YFSETQ. Deletions cut 4 bases from V and 4 bases from J, with 18 bases between. CDR3 length equals 16 residues. The CDR3 coding sequence is TGCGCCAGCAGCCTCGGATCTGGACTGGCTTACAATGAGCAGTTCTTC. Its translation: CASSLGSGLAYNEQFF.

The chain employs TRBV24-1 and TRBJ2-7; D might be TRBD1 or TRBD2, each matching 5 bases. Germline V gives CDR1 KGHDR, CDR2 SFDVKD. The CDR3 consists of 15 residues. With 4 bases removed from V and 1 base from J, the gap between germline ends came to 13 bases. The CDR3 DNA reads TGTGCCACCAGTGAAACCGGGACGGGGTCCTACGAGCAGTACTTC. Protein: CATSETGTGSYEQYF.

This chain connects TRBV20-1 to TRBJ1-1; D not resolved. Germline values: CDR1 DFQATT, CDR2 SNEGSKA (reference sequence). This CDR3 is built from 13 residues. Trimming removed 3 bases from V and 2 bases from J, with 10 bases in between. The CDR3, as DNA: TGCAGTGCTAGTCGTCCGGCTAACACTGAAGCTTTCTTT. Amino acid sequence: CSASRPANTEAFF.

V and J are TRBV20-1 and TRBJ1-1; tentatively, D is TRBD1 (5 bases). Per germline, CDR1 DFQATT and CDR2 SNEGSKA (reference sequence). There are 14 residues in the CDR3. The ends were cut back, 3 bases at V and 6 bases at J, with 17 bases in the middle. DNA of the CDR3: TGCAGTGCTAGTAGAGCGGAAGGGGCCCCTGAAGCTTTCTTT. Encoded protein: CSASRAEGAPEAFF.

V is TRBV11-2 and J is TRBJ2-2, with D unclear. This CDR3 comprises 18 residues. Per germline, CDR1 SGHAT and CDR2 FQNNGV. Trimming removed 4 bases at V and 0 bases at J, with 18 bases between. CDR3 region: CASSYSSADNPNTGELFF. The CDR3 DNA is TGTGCCAGCAGCTATTCTAGTGCGGATAACCCGAACACCGGGGAGCTGTTTTTT.

The rearrangement uses TRBV7-2 and TRBJ2-1, with D possibly TRBD1 on 5 matching bases. V gave up 2 bases and J gave up 11 bases, with 13 bases separating them. This CDR3 is 13 amino acids long. CDR1 SGHTA and CDR2 FQGNSA come from the germline V gene. The CDR3 region has the DNA TGTGCCAGCAGCTTAAATGGTTTGGGGCAGCAGTTCTTC. It translates to CASSLNGLGQQFF.

V is TRBV15 and J is TRBJ2-5; 12 bases align to TRBD1. In germline, CDR1 is LNHNV, CDR2 YYDKDF (reference sequence). V lost 2 bases and J lost 5; bases outside the gene matches: 6. This CDR3 is built from 16 residues. This CDR3 reads CATSRHRDRGQETQYF. CDR3 sequence (DNA): TGTGCCACCAGCAGACACCGGGACAGGGGGCAGGAGACCCAGTACTTC.

This clone was seen only once. The chain couples TRBV19 to TRBJ2-7; the D gene is possibly TRBD2 (5 bases). CDR3 length: 14 amino acids. V was pared by 5 bases and J by 0 bases, with 11 bases between. Germline-derived CDR1 and CDR2 are LNHDA and SQIVND (reference sequence). CDR3 coding DNA: TGTGCCAGTAGTCCCTGGGGAGACTCCTACGAGCAGTACTTC. Its protein is CASSPWGDSYEQYF.

The rearrangement links TRBV3-1 (or the pseudogene TRBV3-2) to TRBJ1-5, with no clear D. The CDR3 has 13 residues. Trimming shortened V by 0 bases and J by 10 bases, and 10 bases separated the two germline ends. Germline V gene data show CDR1 as LGHDT and CDR2 as YNNKEL (reference sequence). The CDR3 protein is CASSQDETGPQHF. CDR3 sequence (DNA): TGTGCCAGCAGCCAAGATGAAACCGGACCCCAGCATTTT.

V gene TRBV5-1 combines with J gene TRBJ2-2; perhaps TRBD1 as D (6 bases). Germline CDR1 is SGHRS and CDR2 is YFSETQ. V lost 6 bases and J 4 bases, leaving 13 bases between the germline ends. This CDR3 comprises 14 residues. CDR3 protein: CASKVGTLTGELFF. In DNA, the CDR3 is TGCGCCAGCAAAGTCGGGACACTCACCGGGGAGCTGTTTTTT.

The chain couples TRBV5-1 to TRBJ2-3, with D perhaps matching TRBD1 or TRBD2 (5 bases each). Trimming took off 0 bases at V and 6 bases at J, with 17 bases between the two ends. The germline V gene encodes CDR1 SGHRS and CDR2 YFSETQ. The CDR3 runs to 16 residues. CDR3 protein: CASSLAVGPRMDTQYF. The CDR3 region has the DNA TGCGCCAGCAGCTTGGCTGTGGGACCCCGGATGGATACGCAGTATTTT.

This clone turned up a few times. The chain has TRBV30 and TRBJ2-2, with TRBD2 matching over 9 bases. V shed 3 bases and J 4 bases; nucleotides not matched to a gene: 9. This CDR3 has 16 residues. The germline V gene encodes CDR1 GTSNPN and CDR2 SVGIG (reference sequence). The CDR3 region is CAWSGLAGSGTGELFF. CDR3 nucleotide sequence: TGTGCCTGGAGCGGCCTAGCGGGGAGTGGCACCGGGGAGCTGTTTTTT.

The genes are TRBV6-1 and TRBJ2-2; D may be TRBD1 or TRBD2 (5 bases each). The CDR3 loop spans 14 amino acids. Per germline, CDR1 MNHNS and CDR2 SASEGT. V was trimmed by 2 bases and J by 4 bases, leaving 8 bases between them. CDR3: CASSETGRTGELFF. CDR3 coding DNA: TGTGCCAGCAGTGAAACGGGGCGCACCGGGGAGCTGTTTTTT.

The rearrangement uses TRBV5-1 and TRBJ1-2; D unclear. Germline loops: CDR1 SGHRS, CDR2 YFSETQ. The CDR3 is 14 amino acids. The ends were cut back, 4 bases at V and 2 bases at J, with 12 bases in the middle. CDR3 DNA sequence: TGCGCCAGCAGCCCGGAGTCGGAAAACTATGGCTACACCTTC. This gives the protein CASSPESENYGYTF.

The DNA of the CDR3 is TGTGCCAGCAGCCAAGGGGTGTCGGGACTAGAGACCTACGAGCAGTACTTC. Its protein product is CASSQGVSGLETYEQYF. The V call is TRBV4-2, the J call TRBJ2-7; the match to TRBD2 covers 8 bases. Germline CDR1 and CDR2: LGHNA and YNFKEQ. The CDR3 contains 17 residues. V lost 1 base and J lost 2; bases outside the gene matches: 10.

On this clone: The same CDR3 can be traced to other DNA sequences in this sample. This chain joins TRBV5-1 and TRBJ1-4, with no clear D. Deletions cut 0 bases from V and 8 bases from J, with 11 bases between. This CDR3 spans 14 amino acids. Germline CDR1 reads SGHRS; CDR2 reads YFSETQ. The CDR3 nucleotides are TGCGCCAGCAGCTTGGCAAGGGCGGACGAAAAACTGTTTTTT. This gives the protein CASSLARADEKLFF. Complete variable domain (other parts from reference TRBV5-1 and TRBJ1-4): KAGVTQTPRYLIKTRGQQVTLSCSPISGHRSVSWYQQTPGQGLQFLFEYFSETQRNKGNFPGRFSGRQFSNSRSEMNVSTLELGDSALYLCASSLARADEKLFFGSGTQLSVL.

With respect to this clone: This same CDR3 is encoded by further DNA sequences in the sample. V and J are TRBV27 and TRBJ2-1; 7 positions agree with TRBD2. The CDR3 runs to 14 residues. CDR1 and CDR2 (germline): MNHEY, SMNVEV (reference sequence). V shed 5 bases, J shed 2 bases, and the junction held 3 bases outside the gene matches. The CDR3 spells CASSPGGPYNEQFF. CDR3 nucleotide sequence: TGTGCCAGCAGTCCGGGAGGTCCCTACAATGAGCAGTTCTTC.

The gene calls are TRBV28 and TRBJ1-1, with D uncertain. The germline gives CDR1 MDHEN, CDR2 SYDVKM. Trimming removed 3 bases at V and 0 bases at J, with 8 bases between. This CDR3 contains 14 residues. The CDR3 here is CASSLRLLNTEAFF. CDR3 DNA: TGTGCCAGCAGTTTGAGGTTATTGAACACTGAAGCTTTCTTT.

The chain links TRBV5-1 to TRBJ1-6; unclear D gene. The CDR3 covers 16 residues. Trimming shortened V by 4 bases and J by 5 bases, and 16 bases separated the two germline ends. In germline, CDR1 is SGHRS, CDR2 YFSETQ. CDR3 sequence reads: CASSPIYVGDNSPLHF. The CDR3 nucleotides are TGCGCCAGCAGCCCCATTTATGTAGGTGATAATTCACCCCTCCACTTT.

J is TRBJ2-2 and V is TRBV9, with 7 bases fitting TRBD1. With V trimmed by 0 bases and J by 1 base, 6 bases remained unmatched. Per the germline V gene, CDR1 is SGDLS and CDR2 is YYNGEE. The length of the CDR3 is 17 residues. The CDR3 is CASSVGLNRGNTGELFF. The CDR3 nucleotides read TGTGCCAGCAGCGTAGGCCTCAACAGGGGGAACACCGGGGAGCTGTTTTTT.

This rearrangement joins TRBV28 to TRBJ1-4; D not certain. Trimming took 6 bases from V and 3 from J, leaving 5 bases between them. CDR1 is MDHEN and CDR2 is SYDVKM in the germline V gene. The CDR3 runs 12 residues. The CDR3 is CASRASNEKLFF. CDR3 sequence (DNA): TGTGCCAGCAGGGCGTCTAATGAAAAACTGTTTTTT. The complete variable domain, with remaining parts taken from reference TRBV28 and TRBJ1-4, reads DVKVTQSSRYLVKRTGEKVFLECVQDMDHENMFWYRQDPGLGLRLIYFSYDVKMKEKGDIPEGYSVSREKKERFSLILESASTNQTSMYLCASRASNEKLFFGSGTQLSVL.

This chain links TRBV3-1 (or the pseudogene TRBV3-2) with TRBJ2-7; tentatively, D is TRBD2 (5 bases). The germline V gene has CDR1 LGHDT and CDR2 YNNKEL (reference sequence). Trimming left V 10 bases short and J 2 bases short, with 15 bases between. This CDR3 spans 13 amino acids. The CDR3 DNA reads TGTGCCATCCTACGGACTGGGACCTACGAGCAGTACGTC. Translated: CAILRTGTYEQYV.

The rearrangement uses TRBV6-2 or TRBV6-3 and TRBJ2-7, with D perhaps TRBD2 (6 bases). The CDR3 is 14 residues long. The V gene's germline CDR1 is MNHEY and CDR2 SVGEGT. Trimming cost V 4 bases and J 2 bases, with 12 bases left between them. As DNA, the CDR3 is TGTGCCAGCAGTTGGCAGGCGGGGCCCTACGAGCAGTACTTC. Amino acids: CASSWQAGPYEQYF.

The chain is built from TRBV28 and TRBJ2-7, with 9 nucleotides matching TRBD2. The germline V gene has CDR1 MDHEN and CDR2 SYDVKM. The CDR3 consists of 18 residues. V shed 7 bases, J shed 4 bases, and the junction held 20 bases outside the gene matches. CDR3 sequence: CASKPPRLAEIPGYEQYF. For the CDR3, the DNA is TGTGCCAGCAAGCCGCCCCGACTAGCGGAGATCCCGGGGTACGAGCAGTACTTC. Looking up the rest from reference TRBV28 and TRBJ2-7 gives the full variable domain: DVKVTQSSRYLVKRTGEKVFLECVQDMDHENMFWYRQDPGLGLRLIYFSYDVKMKEKGDIPEGYSVSREKKERFSLILESASTNQTSMYLCASKPPRLAEIPGYEQYFGPGTRLTVT.

The rearrangement joins TRBV7-9 to TRBJ1-4; D is unresolved. V dropped 1 base and J dropped 13 bases, with 7 bases sitting between them. This CDR3 is 11 amino acids long. Germline CDR1 is SEHNR and CDR2 is FQNEAQ (reference sequence). The CDR3 region is CASSLGQRLFF. CDR3 bases: TGTGCCAGCAGCTTAGGCCAGAGACTGTTTTTT.

This clone was found once. The chain joins TRBV14 to TRBJ1-6; unclear D gene. This CDR3 is built from 14 residues. In germline, CDR1 is SGHDN, CDR2 FVKESK. Deletions cut 0 bases from V and 8 bases from J, with 8 bases between. The CDR3 spells CASSQEVGHSPLHF. The CDR3 DNA reads as TGTGCCAGCAGCCAAGAGGTGGGCCATTCACCCCTCCACTTT.

In its sample, this clone was seen many times. This chain joins TRBV2 and TRBJ2-7, with TRBD2 matching over 9 bases. Germline CDR1 and CDR2: SNHLY and FYNNEI. The CDR3 is 13 residues long. Unmatched junction bases numbered 10, after V lost 6 bases and J lost 10 bases. The CDR3 here is CASRGGTSLSQYF. In DNA form, the CDR3 reads TGTGCCAGCAGAGGAGGGACTAGCTTGTCACAGTACTTC.